The 10 T cell receptor beta chains below all came from one sample that was sequenced in a study of a mutant IDH1 vaccine in newly diagnosed glioma. The time point was: week 35, safety follow-up. Every vaccination contained 300 ug of the mutant IDH1 20-mer peptide and was paired with topical imiquimod. Profiling relied on immunoSEQ multiplex PCR, and the TCRdb table lists in-frame clones only, not all of them. The sample holds tens of thousands of clones, approximately 88% seen once. Their antigens remain unidentified. The sample consisted of PBMCs, taken from a glioma patient whose treatment included an IDH1 peptide vaccine. These receptors were taken from a man younger than 30 with glioma.

The rearrangement links TRBV2 to TRBJ2-3; tentatively, D is TRBD2 (5 bases). Trimming removed 11 bases from V and 7 bases from J, with 22 bases in between. This CDR3 comprises 14 residues. Germline CDR1 is SNHLY and CDR2 is FYNNEI. The CDR3 spells CAGYSVESMNTQYF. The DNA for the CDR3 is TGTGCCGGATATAGCGTGGAGTCGATGAATACGCAGTATTTT.

This chain links TRBV5-1 with TRBJ2-5; the D gene is possibly TRBD2 (6 bases). The V end lost 4 bases, the J end lost 10 bases, and 11 bases lay between the germline ends. The length of the CDR3 is 11 residues. The germline CDR1 and CDR2 sequences are SGHRS and YFSETQ. The CDR3 nucleotides are TGCGCCAGCAGCCTGGAGGGCTACCAGTACTTC. Translation gives CASSLEGYQYF. The full variable domain, with the rest looked up from reference TRBV5-1 and TRBJ2-5, is KAGVTQTPRYLIKTRGQQVTLSCSPISGHRSVSWYQQTPGQGLQFLFEYFSETQRNKGNFPGRFSGRQFSNSRSEMNVSTLELGDSALYLCASSLEGYQYFGPGTRLLVL.

This chain joins TRBV4-3 and TRBJ2-3, with a possible D match to TRBD2 (6 bases). The ends were cut back, 0 bases at V and 3 bases at J, with 13 bases in the middle. Germline V CDR1 and CDR2: LGHNA, YSLEER. The CDR3 has 16 residues. In DNA, the CDR3 is TGCGCCAGCAGCCAAGATCAGGAGGGGCTGACAGATACGCAGTATTTT. Its translation: CASSQDQEGLTDTQYF.

This rearrangement joins TRBV2 to TRBJ2-5; D not resolved. The germline CDR1 and CDR2 sequences are SNHLY and FYNNEI. Between the trimmed V and J ends, which lost 5 bases and 3 bases, there was a span of 10 bases. This CDR3 is 13 amino acids long. CDR3 sequence: CASSKGLKETQYF. DNA for the CDR3: TGTGCCAGCAGTAAAGGCCTAAAAGAGACCCAGTACTTC.

This clone occurred a few times. The chain uses TRBV7-9 and TRBJ1-3; no firm D call. Germline V gene data show CDR1 as SEHNR and CDR2 as FQNEAQ (reference sequence). The CDR3 length is 13 residues. With 8 bases removed from V and 0 bases from J, the gap between germline ends came to 8 bases. The CDR3 is CASALGSGNTIYF. The CDR3 DNA reads TGTGCCAGCGCCCTCGGCTCTGGAAACACCATATATTTT.

The rearrangement links TRBV7-8 to TRBJ1-2, with D tentatively TRBD1 (5 bases). This CDR3 region has 13 residues. CDR1 SGHVS and CDR2 FQNEAQ come from the germline V gene. V lost 5 bases and J lost 5, with 12 bases in between. The CDR3 DNA reads TGTGCCAGCAGCCCGGGACTGAGTTATGGCTACACCTTC. Its translation: CASSPGLSYGYTF.

The chain links TRBV6-5 to TRBJ2-1; a weak D match, TRBD1 (6 bases). V dropped 2 bases and J dropped 5 bases, with 16 bases sitting between them. CDR1 is MNHEY and CDR2 is SVGAGI in the germline V gene. The CDR3 has 16 amino acids. The CDR3 loop reads CASSYQPTGSNNEQFF. The DNA for the CDR3 is TGTGCCAGCAGTTACCAACCCACAGGGTCGAACAATGAGCAGTTCTTC.

The V and J genes are TRBV7-2 and TRBJ2-3, with D perhaps being TRBD1 or TRBD2 (5 bases each). The length of the CDR3 is 16 residues. The germline V gene encodes CDR1 SGHTA and CDR2 FQGNSA. V gave up 5 bases and J gave up 5 bases, with 20 bases separating them. CDR3 region: CASSLSRLSQGDTQYF. For the CDR3, the DNA is TGTGCCAGCAGCCTCTCCCGACTATCCCAGGGAGATACGCAGTATTTT.

The chain couples TRBV5-6 to TRBJ2-3; D ambiguous. Germline V gives CDR1 SGHDT, CDR2 YYEEEE. With 6 bases removed from V and 5 bases from J, the gap between germline ends came to 10 bases. The CDR3 is made up of 12 amino acids. The chain's CDR3 is CASMLRRDTQYF. The CDR3, as DNA: TGTGCCAGCATGCTACGGCGAGATACGCAGTATTTT.

V and J are TRBV6-5 and TRBJ1-6; a possible D gene is TRBD1 (5 bases). In germline, CDR1 is MNHEY, CDR2 SVGAGI. The ends were cut back, 2 bases at V and 3 bases at J, with 8 bases in the middle. The CDR3 totals 15 residues. The CDR3 loop is CASSYGGLYNSPLHF. In DNA, the CDR3 is TGTGCCAGCAGTTACGGGGGACTCTATAATTCACCCCTCCACTTT.